This T cell receptor (beta chain) was recovered during a study of T cell responses to AZD1222 COVID-19 vaccine. Study outcomes and limitations: In a largely white British group with more females than males, clonal diversity was possibly underestimated. Dominant at 160-218 and 743-854, vaccine-associated CD4 TCRs also spanned spike.

In the case of this clone: The antigen remains unidentified.

The assay was immunoSEQ multiplex PCR, and TCRdb's table has in-frame clones only and misses some. The profile shows 150,000 to 200,000 clones, just over 90% of them singletons. This CDR3 has 13 amino acids. The V end lost 4 bases, the J end lost 2 bases, and 8 bases lay between the germline ends. Germline assignment: CDR1 SNHLY and CDR2 FYNNEI. The TCR comes from an adult who received the AZD1222 COVID-19 vaccine. The chain recombines TRBV2 with TRBJ2-5; no clear D gene. Sequenced material: peripheral blood, taken 28 days after the second AZD1222 dose. The DNA of the CDR3 is TGTGCCAGCAGTGGAGGAAAACAAGAGACCCAGTACTTC. It is translated as CASSGGKQETQYF. The full variable domain, in which reference TRBV2 and TRBJ2-5 provide the parts outside the CDR3, is EPEVTQTPSHQVTQMGQEVILRCVPISNHLYFYWYRQILGQKVEFLVSFYNNEISEKSEIFDDQFSVERPDGSNFTLKIRSTKLEDSAMYFCASSGGKQETQYFGPGTRLLVL.